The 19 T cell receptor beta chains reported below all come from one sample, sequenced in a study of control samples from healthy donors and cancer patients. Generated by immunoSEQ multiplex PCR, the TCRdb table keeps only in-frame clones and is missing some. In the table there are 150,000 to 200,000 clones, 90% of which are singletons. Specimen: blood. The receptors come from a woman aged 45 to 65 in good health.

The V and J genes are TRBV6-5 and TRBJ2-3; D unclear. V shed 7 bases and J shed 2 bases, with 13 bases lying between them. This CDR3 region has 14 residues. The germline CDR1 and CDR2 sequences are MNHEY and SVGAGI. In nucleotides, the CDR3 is TGTGCCAGCACCCTGTCAGGTTACACAGATACGCAGTATTTT. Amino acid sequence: CASTLSGYTDTQYF.

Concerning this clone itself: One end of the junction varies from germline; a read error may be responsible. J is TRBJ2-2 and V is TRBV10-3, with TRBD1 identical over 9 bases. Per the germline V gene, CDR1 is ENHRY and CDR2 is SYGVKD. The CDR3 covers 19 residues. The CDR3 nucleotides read TGTGCCATCAGTGATGGGACAGGGTCTGAGGGAGGGCGAAGACGGGGAGCTGTTTTT. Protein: CAISDGTGSEGGRRRGAVF.

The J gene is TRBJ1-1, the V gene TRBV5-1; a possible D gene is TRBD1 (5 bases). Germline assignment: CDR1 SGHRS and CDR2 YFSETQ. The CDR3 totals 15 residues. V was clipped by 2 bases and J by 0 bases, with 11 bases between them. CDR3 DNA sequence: TGCGCCAGCAGCTTTCCAGGGACCATGAACACTGAAGCTTTCTTT. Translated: CASSFPGTMNTEAFF.

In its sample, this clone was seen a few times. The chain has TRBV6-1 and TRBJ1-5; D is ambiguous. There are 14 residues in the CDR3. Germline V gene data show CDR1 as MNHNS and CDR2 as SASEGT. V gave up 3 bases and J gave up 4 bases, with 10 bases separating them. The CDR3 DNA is TGTGCCAGCAGTGAGGGCAGCTCAAATCAGCCCCAGCATTTT. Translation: CASSEGSSNQPQHF.

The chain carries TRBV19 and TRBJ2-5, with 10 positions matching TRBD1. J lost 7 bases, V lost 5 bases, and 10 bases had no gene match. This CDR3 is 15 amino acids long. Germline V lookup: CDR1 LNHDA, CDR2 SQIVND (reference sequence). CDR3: CASSPRQGAWGTQYF. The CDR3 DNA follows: TGTGCCAGTAGTCCGAGACAGGGGGCATGGGGGACCCAGTACTTC.

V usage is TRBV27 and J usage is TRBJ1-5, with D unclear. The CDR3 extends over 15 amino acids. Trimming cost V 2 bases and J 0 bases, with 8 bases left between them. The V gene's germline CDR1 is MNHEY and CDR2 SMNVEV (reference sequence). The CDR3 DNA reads TGTGCCAGCAGTTTAAGTCTGTATAGCAATCAGCCCCAGCATTTT. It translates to CASSLSLYSNQPQHF.

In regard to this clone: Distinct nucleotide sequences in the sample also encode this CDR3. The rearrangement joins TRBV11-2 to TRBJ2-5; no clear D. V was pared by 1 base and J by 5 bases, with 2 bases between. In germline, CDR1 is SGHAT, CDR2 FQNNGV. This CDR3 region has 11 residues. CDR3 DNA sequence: TGTGCCAGCAGCTTAGTCGAGACCCAGTACTTC. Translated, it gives CASSLVETQYF.

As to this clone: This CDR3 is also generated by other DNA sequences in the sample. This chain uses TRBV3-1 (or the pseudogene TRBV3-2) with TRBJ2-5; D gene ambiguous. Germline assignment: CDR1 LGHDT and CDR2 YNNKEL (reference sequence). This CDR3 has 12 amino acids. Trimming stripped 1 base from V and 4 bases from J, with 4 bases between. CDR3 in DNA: TGTGCCAGCAGCCAAGTTAGAGAGACCCAGTACTTC. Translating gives CASSQVRETQYF.

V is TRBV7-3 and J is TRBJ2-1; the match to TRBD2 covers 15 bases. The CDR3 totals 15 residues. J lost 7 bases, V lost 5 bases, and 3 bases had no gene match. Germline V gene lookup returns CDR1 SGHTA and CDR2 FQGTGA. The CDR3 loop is CASSIGTSGRNEQFF. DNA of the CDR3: TGTGCCAGCAGCATTGGGACTAGCGGGAGGAATGAGCAGTTCTTC.

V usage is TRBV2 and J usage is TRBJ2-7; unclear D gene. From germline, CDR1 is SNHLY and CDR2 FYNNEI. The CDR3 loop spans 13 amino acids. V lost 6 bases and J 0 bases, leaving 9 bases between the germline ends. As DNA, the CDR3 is TGTGCCAGCAGGCGGACGGACTCCTACGAGCAGTACTTC. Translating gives CASRRTDSYEQYF.

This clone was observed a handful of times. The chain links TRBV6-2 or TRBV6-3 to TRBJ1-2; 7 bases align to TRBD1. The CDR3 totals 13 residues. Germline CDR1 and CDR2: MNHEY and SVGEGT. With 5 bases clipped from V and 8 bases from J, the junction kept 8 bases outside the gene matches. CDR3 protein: CASSQTGKGGYTF. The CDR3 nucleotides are TGTGCCAGCAGTCAGACAGGGAAGGGGGGCTACACCTTC.

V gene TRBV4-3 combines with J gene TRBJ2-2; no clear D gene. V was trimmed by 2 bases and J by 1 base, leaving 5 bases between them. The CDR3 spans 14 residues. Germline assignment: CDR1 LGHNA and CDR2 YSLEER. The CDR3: CASSQSENTGELFF. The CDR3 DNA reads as TGCGCCAGCAGCCAATCCGAGAACACCGGGGAGCTGTTTTTT.

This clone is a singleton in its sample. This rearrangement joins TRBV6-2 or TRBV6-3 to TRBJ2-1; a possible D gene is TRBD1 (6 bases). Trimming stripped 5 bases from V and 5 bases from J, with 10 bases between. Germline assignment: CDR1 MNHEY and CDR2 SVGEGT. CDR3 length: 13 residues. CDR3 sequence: CASSDGQHNEQFF. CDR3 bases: TGTGCCAGCAGTGACGGACAGCACAATGAGCAGTTCTTC.

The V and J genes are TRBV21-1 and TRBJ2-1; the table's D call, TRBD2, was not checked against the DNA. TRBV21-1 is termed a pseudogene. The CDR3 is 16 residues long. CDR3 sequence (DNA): TGTGCCAGCGGGTTCTCTAGGCTAGGAAGGTACAATGAGCAGTTCTTC. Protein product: CASGFSRLGRYNEQFF.

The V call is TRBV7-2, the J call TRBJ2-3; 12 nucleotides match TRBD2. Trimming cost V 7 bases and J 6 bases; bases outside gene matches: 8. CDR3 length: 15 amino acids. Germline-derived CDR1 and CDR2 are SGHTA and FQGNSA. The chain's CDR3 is CASILAGGVGDTQYF. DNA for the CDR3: TGTGCCAGCATCCTAGCGGGAGGGGTGGGGGATACGCAGTATTTT.

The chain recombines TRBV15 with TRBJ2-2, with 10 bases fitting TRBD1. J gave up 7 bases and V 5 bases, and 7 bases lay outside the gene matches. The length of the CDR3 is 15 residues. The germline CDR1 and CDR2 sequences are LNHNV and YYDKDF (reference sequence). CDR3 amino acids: CATSGRTGGIGELFF. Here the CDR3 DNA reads TGTGCCACCAGCGGGCGGACAGGGGGTATCGGGGAGCTGTTTTTT.

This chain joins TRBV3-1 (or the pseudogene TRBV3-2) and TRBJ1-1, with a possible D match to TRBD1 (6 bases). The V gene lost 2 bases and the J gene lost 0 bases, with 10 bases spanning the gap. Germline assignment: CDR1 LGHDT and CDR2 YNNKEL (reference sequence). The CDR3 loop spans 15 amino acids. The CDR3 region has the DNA TGTGCCAGCAGCCAAATGGACAGCATGAACACTGAAGCTTTCTTT. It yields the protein CASSQMDSMNTEAFF.

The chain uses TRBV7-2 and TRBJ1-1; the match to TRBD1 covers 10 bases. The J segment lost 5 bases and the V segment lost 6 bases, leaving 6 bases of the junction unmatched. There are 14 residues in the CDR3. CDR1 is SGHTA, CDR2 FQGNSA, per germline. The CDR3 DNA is TGTGCCAGCAGTAGACAGGGGGCGCGAACTGAAGCTTTCTTT. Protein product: CASSRQGARTEAFF.

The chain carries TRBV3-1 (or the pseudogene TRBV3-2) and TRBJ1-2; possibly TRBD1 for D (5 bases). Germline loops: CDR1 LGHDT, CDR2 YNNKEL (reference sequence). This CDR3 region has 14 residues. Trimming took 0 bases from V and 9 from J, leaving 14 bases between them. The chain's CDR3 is CASSQDARDERYTF. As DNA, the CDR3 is TGTGCCAGCAGCCAAGATGCCAGGGACGAGCGCTACACCTTC.